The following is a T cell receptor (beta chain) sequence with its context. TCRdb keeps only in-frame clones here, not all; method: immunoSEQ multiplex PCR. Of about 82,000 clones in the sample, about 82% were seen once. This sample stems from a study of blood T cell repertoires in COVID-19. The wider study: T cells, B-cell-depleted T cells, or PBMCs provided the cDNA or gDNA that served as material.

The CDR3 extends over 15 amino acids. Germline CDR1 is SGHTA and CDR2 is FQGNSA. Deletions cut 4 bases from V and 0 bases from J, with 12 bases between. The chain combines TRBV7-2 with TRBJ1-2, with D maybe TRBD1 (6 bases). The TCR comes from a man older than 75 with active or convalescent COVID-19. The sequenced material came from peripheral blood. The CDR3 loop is CASSSHRTANYGYTF. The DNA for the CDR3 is TGTGCCAGCAGCTCCCACAGGACAGCTAACTATGGCTACACCTTC.